These 8 T cell receptor beta chains were all obtained from the same sample, sequenced in a study of cytomegalovirus exposure and HLA in healthy donors. PCR amplification relied on 60 Vbeta primers (plus 13 Jbeta primers). Some clones are missing from TCRdb's copy, which holds only in-frame ones; the method was immunoSEQ multiplex PCR. The sample holds under 150,000 clones, 75% to 85% seen once. The sequenced sample consisted of PBMCs. The source of these receptors is a man aged 50-60 years in good health and CMV-seronegative.

V and J are TRBV19 and TRBJ1-2; D is possibly TRBD1 (5 bases). This CDR3 is 11 amino acids long. Trimming left V 11 bases short and J 6 bases short, with 13 bases between. In germline, CDR1 is LNHDA, CDR2 SQIVND (reference sequence). CDR3 amino acids: CASQTVHGYTF. The CDR3 DNA follows: TGTGCCTCCCAGACAGTTCATGGCTACACCTTC.

On this clone: This same CDR3 is encoded by further DNA sequences in the sample. The chain joins TRBV9 to TRBJ2-1; 8 nucleotides line up with TRBD2. CDR1 is SGDLS and CDR2 is YYNGEE in the germline V gene. CDR3 length: 16 residues. V was pared by 0 bases and J by 0 bases, with 2 bases of the junction left unmatched. The CDR3: CASSVGGGSSYNEQFF. As DNA, the CDR3 is TGTGCCAGCAGCGTAGGCGGGGGGAGCTCCTACAATGAGCAGTTCTTC. Combining the CDR3 with reference TRBV9 and TRBJ2-1 gives the whole variable domain DSGVTQTPKHLITATGQRVTLRCSPRSGDLSVYWYQQSLDQGLQFLIQYYNGEERAKGNILERFSAQQFPDLHSELNLSSLELGDSALYFCASSVGGGSSYNEQFFGPGTRLTVL.

The rearrangement joins TRBV27 to TRBJ1-1, with 7 bases matching TRBD1. Looked up from germline, CDR1 is MNHEY and CDR2 is SMNVEV (reference sequence). The CDR3 contains 14 residues. V lost 5 bases to trimming and J lost 9 bases; unmatched junction nucleotides: 12. The CDR3 DNA follows: TGTGCCAGCAGTACGAGACAGGGAGTAGTTCAAGCTTTCTTT. Its protein product is CASSTRQGVVQAFF.

The chain is built from TRBV18 and TRBJ2-5; 8 bases match TRBD1. This CDR3 has 14 amino acids. The germline gives CDR1 KGHSH, CDR2 LQKENI. J lost 3 bases, V lost 3 bases, and 3 bases had no gene match. CDR3 nucleotides: TGTGCCAGCTCACCCGGGACAGGAGAAGAGACCCAGTACTTC. This translates into CASSPGTGEETQYF.

The chain couples TRBV19 to TRBJ2-5, with D hard to call. The better agreement between TRBJ2-7 and the DNA end casts doubt on the J call. The CDR3 is 13 residues long. Germline CDR1 reads LNHDA; CDR2 reads SQIVND (reference sequence). CDR3 in DNA: TGTGCCAGTCTTGATTCCTCGAACTACGAGCAGTACTTC. It codes for CASLDSSNYEQYF.

As concerns this clone: Different DNA sequences within this sample yield the same CDR3. The chain carries TRBV5-4 and TRBJ1-5; perhaps TRBD1 as D (5 bases). Trimming cost V 0 bases and J 2 bases, with 9 bases left between them. The CDR3 runs to 15 residues. Germline loops: CDR1 SGHNT, CDR2 YYREEE (reference sequence). In DNA form, the CDR3 reads TGTGCCAGCAGCTTGGCCCCGGGGGGCAATCAGCCCCAGCATTTT. This codes for CASSLAPGGNQPQHF. Complete variable domain (other parts from reference TRBV5-4 and TRBJ1-5): ETGVTQSPTHLIKTRGQQVTLRCSSQSGHNTVSWYQQALGQGPQFIFQYYREEENGRGNFPPRFSGLQFPNYSSELNVNALELDDSALYLCASSLAPGGNQPQHFGDGTRLSIL.

The chain links TRBV5-6 to TRBJ2-7; the match to TRBD1 covers 11 bases. The CDR3 has 15 amino acids. From germline, CDR1 is SGHDT and CDR2 YYEEEE. V dropped 3 bases and J dropped 1; count of bases not matched to a gene: 3. The CDR3, as DNA: TGTGCCAGCAGCTCCGGGACAGGGGGGTCCTACGAGCAGTACTTC. Translation: CASSSGTGGSYEQYF.

The J gene is TRBJ2-1, the V gene TRBV5-1; the match to TRBD2 covers 9 bases. Germline CDR1 is SGHRS and CDR2 is YFSETQ. Trimming took 0 bases from V and 8 from J; bases not matched to a gene: 6. The CDR3 consists of 15 residues. CDR3 sequence reads: CASSLGLAGRDEQFF. The CDR3 DNA reads TGCGCCAGCAGCTTGGGTCTAGCGGGGAGGGATGAGCAGTTCTTC.